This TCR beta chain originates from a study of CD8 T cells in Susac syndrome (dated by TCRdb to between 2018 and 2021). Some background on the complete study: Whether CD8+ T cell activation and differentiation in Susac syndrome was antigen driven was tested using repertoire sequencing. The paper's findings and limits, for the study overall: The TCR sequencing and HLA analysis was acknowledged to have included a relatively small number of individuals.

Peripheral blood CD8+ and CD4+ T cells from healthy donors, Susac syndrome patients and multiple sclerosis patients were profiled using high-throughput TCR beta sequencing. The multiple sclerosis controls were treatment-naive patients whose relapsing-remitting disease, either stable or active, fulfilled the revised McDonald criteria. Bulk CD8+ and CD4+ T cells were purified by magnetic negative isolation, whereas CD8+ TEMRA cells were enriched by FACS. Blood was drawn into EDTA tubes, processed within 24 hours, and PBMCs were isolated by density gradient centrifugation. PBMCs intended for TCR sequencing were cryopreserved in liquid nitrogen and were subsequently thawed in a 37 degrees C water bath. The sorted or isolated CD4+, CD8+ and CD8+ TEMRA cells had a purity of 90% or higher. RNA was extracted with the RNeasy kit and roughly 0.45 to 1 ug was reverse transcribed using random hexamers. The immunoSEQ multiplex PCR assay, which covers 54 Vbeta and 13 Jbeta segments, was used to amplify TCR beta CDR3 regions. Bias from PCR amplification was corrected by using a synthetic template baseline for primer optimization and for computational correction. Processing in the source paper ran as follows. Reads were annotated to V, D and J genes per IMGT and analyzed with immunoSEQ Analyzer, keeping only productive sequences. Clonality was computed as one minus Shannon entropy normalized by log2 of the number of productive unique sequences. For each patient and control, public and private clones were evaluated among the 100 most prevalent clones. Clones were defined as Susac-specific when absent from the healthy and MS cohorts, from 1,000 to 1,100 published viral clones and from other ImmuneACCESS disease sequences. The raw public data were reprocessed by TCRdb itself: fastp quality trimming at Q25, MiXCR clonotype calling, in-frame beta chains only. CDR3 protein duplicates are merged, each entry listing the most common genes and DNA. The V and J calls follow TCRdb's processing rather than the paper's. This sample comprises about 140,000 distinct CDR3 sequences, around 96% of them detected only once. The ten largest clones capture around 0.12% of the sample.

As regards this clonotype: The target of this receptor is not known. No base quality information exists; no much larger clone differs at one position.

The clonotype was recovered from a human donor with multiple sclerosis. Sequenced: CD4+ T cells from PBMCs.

The CDR3 amino acid sequence is: CASSGVGYEQYF. The sequenced DNA: TGTGCCAGCAGCGGAGTCGGCTACGAGCAGTACTTC. The rearrangement joined TRBV3-1 to TRBJ2-7; too little of a D gene remains to name it. V loses 5 bases of germline sequence and J loses 3 bases, and the interval between the two ends is 8 bases. Based on the germline V gene (reference sequence), the CDR1 and CDR2 sequences are LGHDT and YNNKEL. The CDR3 sequence holds 12 residues, the cysteine and phenylalanine included. Only the CDR3 DNA is retained, 36 bases long and in frame from the first base.